This is a list of T cell receptor beta chains from one sample in a study of blood T cell repertoires in COVID-19. Method: immunoSEQ multiplex PCR; TCRdb's copy keeps in-frame clones and lacks some. Among roughly 150,000 clones listed, approximately 80% were seen once. Sample: PBMCs or T cells enriched from blood (not recorded which). The receptor source for this set is a middle-aged woman who had recovered from COVID-19. CDR3s include the opening cysteine and the closing phenylalanine or tryptophan. Fields, in order: V gene, clone size, J gene, CDR3 length, D gene, CDR3 DNA, CDR3 protein. A D gene is named only where the DNA matches it firmly. The size entry is marked missing in some rows and otherwise reads once, few, many or a size class.

>TRBV18|.|TRBJ1-4|15|.
TGTGCCAGCTCACGACAACAGGGAATGTATGAAAAACTGTTTTTT
CASSRQQGMYEKLFF
>TRBV3-1/TRBV3-2|once|TRBJ2-7|16|.
TGTGCCAGCAGCCAAGATTGGAGGGGGGGACCCTACGAGCAGTACTTC
CASSQDWRGGPYEQYF
>TRBV11-2|.|TRBJ1-2|15|TRBD1
TGTGCCAGCAGCTTATCTCAGGGACAGGGGAGCGGCTACACCTTC
CASSLSQGQGSGYTF
>TRBV19|few|TRBJ2-2|16|TRBD1
TGTGCCAGTAGTATTGAGGGGGCGGCGAACACCGGGGAGCTGTTTTTT
CASSIEGAANTGELFF
>TRBV12-5|.|TRBJ2-5|11|.
TGTGCTAGTGCCCCCCTCGGGACCCAGTACTTC
CASAPLGTQYF
>TRBV5-1|.|TRBJ2-7|15|TRBD1
TGCGCCAGCAGCCCGAGGGACAGGGCTACCTACGAGCAGTACTTC
CASSPRDRATYEQYF
>TRBV6-2/TRBV6-3|.|TRBJ2-5|16|.
TGTGCCAGCAGTTACGTAGCTGGGTCGGGCCAAGAGACCCAGTACTTC
CASSYVAGSGQETQYF
>TRBV9|.|TRBJ2-5|15|TRBD2
TGTGCCAGCAGCGGTACTAGCGGGAGTCGAGAGACCCAGTACTTC
CASSGTSGSRETQYF
>TRBV9|.|TRBJ2-2|19|TRBD1
TGTGCCAGCAGCGTTCTACCCCGGGACAGGGGGCGGTCCACCGGGGAGCTGTTTTTT
CASSVLPRDRGRSTGELFF
>TRBV15|.|TRBJ2-5|15|.
TGTGCCACCAGCAGAGATAAACAGGGTCAAGAGACCCAGTACTTC
CATSRDKQGQETQYF
>TRBV28|few|TRBJ1-5|13|.
TGTGCCAGCAGTTTAGAGAGGTATCAGCCCCAGCATTTT
CASSLERYQPQHF
>TRBV7-3|few|TRBJ1-5|16|.
TGTGCCAGCAGCTCCCGCTCTCGGGGGAAGAATCAGCCCCAGCATTTT
CASSSRSRGKNQPQHF
>TRBV7-9|.|TRBJ1-2|15|.
TGTGCCAGCAGCTTAGGTTTACAGAGAAACTATGGCTACACCTTC
CASSLGLQRNYGYTF
>TRBV19|once|TRBJ1-1|13|.
TGTGCCAGTAGTGCAGGGGTGGTTACTGAAGCTTTCTTT
CASSAGVVTEAFF
>TRBV19|.|TRBJ1-1|15|TRBD1
TGTGCCACCCTATCCGGGACAGACAAGAACACTGAAGCTTTCTTT
CATLSGTDKNTEAFF
>TRBV5-5|.|TRBJ1-1|16|.
TGTGCCAGCAGCTTGGAGCCGAGAGCATTGAACACTGAAGCTTTCTTT
CASSLEPRALNTEAFF
>TRBV25-1|once|TRBJ1-3|16|.
TGTGCCAGCAGTGAAAGGCAGGCTGACTCTGGAAACACCATATATTTT
CASSERQADSGNTIYF
>TRBV12-3/TRBV12-4|.|TRBJ2-1|13|TRBD2
TGTGCCAGCCAGCGGGGATACAACAATGAGCAGTTCTTC
CASQRGYNNEQFF
>TRBV2|.|TRBJ1-5|22|TRBD1
TGTGCCAGCAGTTCATGGTCCCTACGACCGGGACAGGGGGCGGATAGCAATCAGCCCCAGCATTTT
CASSSWSLRPGQGADSNQPQHF
>TRBV3-1/TRBV3-2|.|TRBJ2-1|16|.
TGTGCCAGCAGTCCAAGAAGGGCAGGGACTGGAAATGAGCAGTTCTTC
CASSPRRAGTGNEQFF
>TRBV6-1|once|TRBJ2-1|16|TRBD2
TGTGCCAGCAGTGAAGCGCTAGCGGGGGGGCGGAATGAGCAGTTCTTC
CASSEALAGGRNEQFF
>TRBV24-1|many|TRBJ2-1|14|.
TGTGCCACCAGTGATCCCAGCGGCGAGGATAAGCAGTTCTTC
CATSDPSGEDKQFF
>TRBV30|many|TRBJ1-1|11|.
TGTGCCGGCAGGGTTTACACTGAAGCTTTCTTT
CAGRVYTEAFF
>TRBV5-6|many|TRBJ2-3|15|TRBD1
TGTGCCAGCAGCTTGCTCACAGGGGGGTCAGATACGCAGTATTTT
CASSLLTGGSDTQYF
>TRBV6-1|.|TRBJ2-7|13|.
TGTGCCAGCAGTGAAACAGGGAGTTACGAGCAGTACTTC
CASSETGSYEQYF
>TRBV5-4|few|TRBJ1-1|15|TRBD1
TGTGCCAGCAGCAAATGGACAGGGGGAGGCACTGAAGCTTTCTTT
CASSKWTGGGTEAFF
>TRBV2|.|TRBJ2-2|12|.
TGTGCCAGCAAAGTAGCCGCCGGGGAGCTGTTTTTT
CASKVAAGELFF
>TRBV2|.|TRBJ1-4|14|.
TGTGCCAGCAGTCGGACAGCTTCTAATGAAAAACTGTTTTTT
CASSRTASNEKLFF
>TRBV7-8|.|TRBJ2-5|14|.
TGTGCCAGCAGCCCCGTAGCGTTACAAGAGACCCAGTACTTC
CASSPVALQETQYF
>TRBV10-1|.|TRBJ1-1|15|TRBD1
TGCGCCAGCAGTGTAGGGCGCACAGGGGAGACTGAAGCTTTCTTT
CASSVGRTGETEAFF
>TRBV19|few|TRBJ1-4|16|.
TGTGCCAGTAGTAAGAACAGGGCGGCAACTAATGAAAAACTGTTTTTT
CASSKNRAATNEKLFF
>TRBV6-1|once|TRBJ2-7|13|.
TGTGCCAGCAGTGAATCAGGCCCTTACGAGCAGTACTTC
CASSESGPYEQYF
>TRBV4-1|.|TRBJ1-4|13|.
TGCGCCAGCAGCCTGTTGGGGGGTGAAAAACTGTTTTTT
CASSLLGGEKLFF
>TRBV2|.|TRBJ1-4|13|.
TGTGCCAGCAGTGCTACTACAGGGGAAAAACTGTTTTTT
CASSATTGEKLFF
>TRBV19|.|TRBJ1-4|14|.
TGTGCCAGTAGTCGTAGCGCAACTAATGAAAAACTGTTTTTT
CASSRSATNEKLFF
>TRBV10-3|.|TRBJ2-7|13|TRBD1
TGTGCCATCAAAGGGACAGGGGATTGGGAGCAGTACTTC
CAIKGTGDWEQYF
>TRBV4-1|.|TRBJ1-2|12|.
TGCGCCAGCAGCCAAGACGGGGGAGGCTACACCTTC
CASSQDGGGYTF
>TRBV12-3/TRBV12-4|.|TRBJ2-3|11|.
TGTGCCAGCAGCCCTGAGGATACGCAGTATTTT
CASSPEDTQYF
>TRBV7-9|.|TRBJ2-1|12|.
TGTGCCAGCAGCCTTCGACTCAATGAGCAGTTCTTC
CASSLRLNEQFF
>TRBV19|.|TRBJ2-1|13|.
TGTGCCAGTAGAGAAACGGGGGGCGATGAGCAGTTCTTC
CASRETGGDEQFF
>TRBV30|.|TRBJ2-1|15|.
TGTGCCTGGAGTGTACTCGAGACAGGTGGCAATGAGCAGTTCTTC
CAWSVLETGGNEQFF
>TRBV19|.|TRBJ2-5|14|.
TGTGCCAGTAGTATTAGGGGGAGCGGAGAGACCCAGTACTTC
CASSIRGSGETQYF
>TRBV25-1|.|TRBJ1-5|14|.
TGTGCCAGCAGTGAAGGAGTATTCAATCAGCCCCAGCATTTT
CASSEGVFNQPQHF
>TRBV5-1|.|TRBJ2-7|15|TRBD1
TGCGCCAGCAGCTTGGCAACCGACAGGGGACACGAGCAGTACTTC
CASSLATDRGHEQYF
>TRBV30|.|TRBJ1-1|15|.
TGTGCCTGGAGTGTCGGGGGGTTCTTCAGGACTGAAGCTTTCTTT
CAWSVGGFFRTEAFF
>TRBV19|.|TRBJ2-7|16|TRBD1
TGTGCCAGTAAAAGGGACAGGGAAGTTAATAGTGACGAGCAGTACTTC
CASKRDREVNSDEQYF
>TRBV2|.|TRBJ2-4|13|TRBD1
TGTGCCAGCAGTGAGGACAGGCAAAACATTCAGTACTTC
CASSEDRQNIQYF
>TRBV4-2|.|TRBJ1-2|14|.
TGTGCCAGCAGCCAAGCCCGACAAGCCTATCGCTACACCTTC
CASSQARQAYRYTF
>TRBV30|.|TRBJ1-1|11|.
TGTGCCTGGGGAGTGGGGCCTGAAGCTTTCTTT
CAWGVGPEAFF
>TRBV7-8|.|TRBJ2-7|17|TRBD2
TGTGCCAGCAGCTTAGCGCTCGTGGCGGGGGGGTCCTACGAGCAGTACTTC
CASSLALVAGGSYEQYF
>TRBV30|once|TRBJ2-1|12|TRBD1
TGTGCCTGGAGCGATACAGGGGATGAGCAGTTCTTC
CAWSDTGDEQFF